Listed below are T cell receptor beta chains from one sample, sequenced in a study of blood T cell repertoires in COVID-19. Clones were sequenced by immunoSEQ multiplex PCR, and TCRdb holds only the in-frame ones, with some missing. This sample has about 280,000 clones, with about 86% found just once. The sequenced material came from peripheral blood. Source of these receptors: a woman between 25 and 40 years old who had recovered from COVID-19. Each CDR3 is given with its conserved first and last residue. D genes are given only for firm matches. Size is omitted from some rows. Given values are once, few, many or a class for expanded clones.

clone_size: once
d_call: -
j_call: TRBJ1-2
v_call: TRBV18
cdr3_nt: TGTGCCAGCTCACCGAACCGACAAGCTAACTATGGCTACACCTTC
cdr3_aa: CASSPNRQANYGYTF

clone_size: -
d_call: -
j_call: TRBJ2-7
v_call: TRBV3-1/TRBV3-2
cdr3_nt: TGTGCCAGCAGCCAAGAGACAGGATTTTCCTACGAGCAGTACTTC
cdr3_aa: CASSQETGFSYEQYF

clone_size: -
d_call: TRBD2
j_call: TRBJ2-1
v_call: TRBV15
cdr3_nt: TGTGCCACCAGCAGAACCGGCGCGGGGGGCTTAGCCAATGAGCAGTTCTTC
cdr3_aa: CATSRTGAGGLANEQFF

clone_size: -
d_call: -
j_call: TRBJ2-7
v_call: TRBV3-1/TRBV3-2
cdr3_nt: TGTGCCAGCAGCCGCCCCAGGGGAGAGGTCTACGAGCAGTACTTC
cdr3_aa: CASSRPRGEVYEQYF

clone_size: -
d_call: TRBD1
j_call: TRBJ2-2
v_call: TRBV13
cdr3_nt: TGTGCCAGCAGCTTAGGCCGCGAGGGGGCTGGCGGGGAGCTGTTTTTT
cdr3_aa: CASSLGREGAGGELFF

clone_size: few
d_call: TRBD1
j_call: TRBJ2-7
v_call: TRBV19
cdr3_nt: TGTGCCAGTAGTCTACCCGGGACAGGGGTGAACGAGCAGTACTTC
cdr3_aa: CASSLPGTGVNEQYF

clone_size: -
d_call: TRBD1
j_call: TRBJ1-1
v_call: TRBV9
cdr3_nt: TGTGCCAGCAGCGTTACAGGGGAAACTGAAGCTTTCTTT
cdr3_aa: CASSVTGETEAFF

clone_size: once
d_call: -
j_call: TRBJ2-7
v_call: TRBV6-6
cdr3_nt: TGTGCCAGCAGTTACTCGAGTAGTCCCCCCTACGAGCAGTACTTC
cdr3_aa: CASSYSSSPPYEQYF

clone_size: -
d_call: -
j_call: TRBJ2-7
v_call: TRBV5-1
cdr3_nt: TGCGCCAGCAGCCCCCGGGGTGATAGCGGTAACGAGCAGTACTTC
cdr3_aa: CASSPRGDSGNEQYF

clone_size: -
d_call: -
j_call: TRBJ2-7
v_call: TRBV29-1
cdr3_nt: TGCAGCGTTGAAGATGTCGGCGGAGTCGAGCAGTACTTC
cdr3_aa: CSVEDVGGVEQYF

clone_size: few
d_call: -
j_call: TRBJ1-2
v_call: TRBV10-3
cdr3_nt: TGTGCCATCAGTGCTCGTACAGGGAGCAGCTATGGCTACACCTTC
cdr3_aa: CAISARTGSSYGYTF

clone_size: -
d_call: -
j_call: TRBJ1-5
v_call: TRBV4-1
cdr3_nt: TGCGCCAGCAGCCTAGGTGTTGGGAGCCGCGTAGAGCAGCCCCAGCATTTT
cdr3_aa: CASSLGVGSRVEQPQHF

clone_size: -
d_call: TRBD1
j_call: TRBJ1-6
v_call: TRBV13
cdr3_nt: TGTGCCAGCAGCTTAGGGGACAGGGTCACTTCACCCCTCCACTTT
cdr3_aa: CASSLGDRVTSPLHF

clone_size: -
d_call: -
j_call: TRBJ1-1
v_call: TRBV9
cdr3_nt: TGTGCCAGCAGCGTCGTTCCGAACACTGAAGCTTTCTTT
cdr3_aa: CASSVVPNTEAFF

clone_size: -
d_call: TRBD1
j_call: TRBJ2-5
v_call: TRBV18
cdr3_nt: TGTGCCAGCTCACCAGCAGGACAGGGGTCTCAAGAGACCCAGTACTTC
cdr3_aa: CASSPAGQGSQETQYF

clone_size: -
d_call: -
j_call: TRBJ1-2
v_call: TRBV7-9
cdr3_nt: TGTGCCAGCAGCTCTCTCTATGGCTACACCTTC
cdr3_aa: CASSSLYGYTF

clone_size: -
d_call: -
j_call: TRBJ1-1
v_call: TRBV27
cdr3_nt: TGTGCCAGCAGTTTAGGGGGCAGGGGCACTGAAGCTTTCTTT
cdr3_aa: CASSLGGRGTEAFF

clone_size: once
d_call: TRBD1
j_call: TRBJ2-7
v_call: TRBV28
cdr3_nt: TGTGCCAGCAGTCGACAGGGCAGCTCCTACGAGCAGTACTTC
cdr3_aa: CASSRQGSSYEQYF

clone_size: -
d_call: TRBD1
j_call: TRBJ2-1
v_call: TRBV5-1
cdr3_nt: TGCGCCAGCAGCCCGTGGACAGGGCTCGAGTTCAATGAGCAGTTCTTC
cdr3_aa: CASSPWTGLEFNEQFF

clone_size: -
d_call: TRBD1
j_call: TRBJ1-3
v_call: TRBV19
cdr3_nt: TGTGCCAGTAGTTCGGACAGGCTCGGGTACGCCGACACCATATATTTT
cdr3_aa: CASSSDRLGYADTIYF

clone_size: -
d_call: TRBD2
j_call: TRBJ2-7
v_call: TRBV28
cdr3_nt: TGTGCCACTATACCGGGGGGGACCTACGAGCAGTACTTC
cdr3_aa: CATIPGGTYEQYF

clone_size: -
d_call: -
j_call: TRBJ2-3
v_call: TRBV24-1
cdr3_nt: TGTGCCACCAGTGATAGCCTTTCGGATACGCAGTATTTT
cdr3_aa: CATSDSLSDTQYF

clone_size: few
d_call: TRBD1
j_call: TRBJ2-7
v_call: TRBV6-6
cdr3_nt: TGTGCCAGCAGTTCCCGACAGGGCACCTACGAGCAGTACTTC
cdr3_aa: CASSSRQGTYEQYF

clone_size: -
d_call: TRBD2
j_call: TRBJ2-1
v_call: TRBV10-3
cdr3_nt: TGTGCCATCAGCGTATCGACTAGCGGGGGGGCCCCCTTTTCCTACAATGAGCAGTTCTTC
cdr3_aa: CAISVSTSGGAPFSYNEQFF

clone_size: -
d_call: TRBD2
j_call: TRBJ2-7
v_call: TRBV11-2
cdr3_nt: TGTGCCAGCAGCCTCAGGGGACTAGCGGGAGCATACGAGCAGTACTTC
cdr3_aa: CASSLRGLAGAYEQYF

clone_size: -
d_call: TRBD2
j_call: TRBJ2-7
v_call: TRBV28
cdr3_nt: TGTGCCAGCAGTTTAAACATATCCCCCCGACAGGGGACTAGCGGATACGAGCAGTACTTC
cdr3_aa: CASSLNISPRQGTSGYEQYF

clone_size: few
d_call: -
j_call: TRBJ2-3
v_call: TRBV6-4
cdr3_nt: TGTGCCAGCAGTGAAGGGACTAGCACAGATACGCAGTATTTT
cdr3_aa: CASSEGTSTDTQYF

clone_size: -
d_call: -
j_call: TRBJ2-5
v_call: TRBV5-1
cdr3_nt: TGCGCCAGCAGCTTGGCGCCAGGGGTCCAAGAGACCCAGTACTTC
cdr3_aa: CASSLAPGVQETQYF

clone_size: few
d_call: TRBD1
j_call: TRBJ1-1
v_call: TRBV6-6
cdr3_nt: TGTGCCAGCAGGAGGGGACAGCTGAACACTGAAGCTTTCTTT
cdr3_aa: CASRRGQLNTEAFF

clone_size: -
d_call: TRBD1
j_call: TRBJ1-4
v_call: TRBV7-9
cdr3_nt: TGTGCCAGCAGCTTACCGCTTGGGACAGCTAATGAAAAACTGTTTTTT
cdr3_aa: CASSLPLGTANEKLFF

clone_size: -
d_call: -
j_call: TRBJ1-4
v_call: TRBV12-1
cdr3_nt: TGTGCCAGCAGCTCCAAAGGGGACAGGGTATACGAAAAACTGTTTTTT
cdr3_aa: CASSSKGDRVYEKLFF